This record covers a single T cell receptor beta chain. Antigen specificity is unknown. These data originate in a study of blood T cells in healthy people across ages. Overall study findings and caveats: Unsorted PBMCs ruled out conclusive naive versus antigen-experienced comparison.

The use of a sample-barcoded 5' primer and a J-beta primer mix characterized a second PCR of about 7 to 12 cycles. TCRdb ran MiXCR on the 5' RACE reads and lists one entry per CDR3 protein. Counted here are over a million distinct CDR3 sequences, 45% to 70% occurring once; the ten biggest clones make up over 6.5%. Germline V CDR1 and CDR2: LGHNA, YSLEER. The CDR3 is 16 residues long. The sequencing input was blood. The V and J genes are TRBV4-3 and TRBJ2-4; perhaps TRBD1 as D (5 bases). Gene TRBJ2-7 matches the end of the DNA better, so the J call may be wrong. The clonotype comes from a man aged 18 to 29 in good health. The CDR3 is CASSQDWQGQRYEQYF. Written as DNA, the CDR3 is TGCGCCAGCAGCCAAGATTGGCAGGGTCAACGCTACGAGCAGTACTTC.